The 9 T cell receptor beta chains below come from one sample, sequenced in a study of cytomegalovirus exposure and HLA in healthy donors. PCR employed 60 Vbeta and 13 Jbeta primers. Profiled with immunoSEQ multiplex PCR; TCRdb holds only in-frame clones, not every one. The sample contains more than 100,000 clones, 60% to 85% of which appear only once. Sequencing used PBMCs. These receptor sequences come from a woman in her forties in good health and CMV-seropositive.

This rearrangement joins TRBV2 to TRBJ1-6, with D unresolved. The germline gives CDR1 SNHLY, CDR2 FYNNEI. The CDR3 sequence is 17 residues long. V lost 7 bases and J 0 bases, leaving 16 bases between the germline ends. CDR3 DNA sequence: TGTGCCAGCAATCGGTTACAAACTAGCTCCTATAATTCACCCCTCCACTTT. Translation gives CASNRLQTSSYNSPLHF.

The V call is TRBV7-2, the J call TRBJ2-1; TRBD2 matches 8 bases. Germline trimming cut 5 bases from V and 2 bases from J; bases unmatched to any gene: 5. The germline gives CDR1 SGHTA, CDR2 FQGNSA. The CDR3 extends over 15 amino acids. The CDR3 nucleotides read TGTGCCAGCAGCGTAAGCGGGGGCCCCTACAATGAGCAGTTCTTC. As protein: CASSVSGGPYNEQFF.

CDR3: CASSATGKGQPQHF. The CDR3 nucleotides are TGTGCCAGCAGTGCCACAGGCAAGGGGCAGCCCCAGCATTTT. The chain employs TRBV6-1 and TRBJ1-5; weak D call: TRBD1 (5 bases). Trimming removed 4 bases at V and 7 bases at J, with 14 bases between. Per the germline V gene, CDR1 is MNHNS and CDR2 is SASEGT. The CDR3 loop spans 14 amino acids.

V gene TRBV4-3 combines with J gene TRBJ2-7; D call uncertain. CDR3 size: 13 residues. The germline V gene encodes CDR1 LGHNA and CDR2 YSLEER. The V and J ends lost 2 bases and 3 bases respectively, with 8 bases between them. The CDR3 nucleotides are TGCGCCAGCAGCCAAACAGTGCTCTACGAGCAGTACTTC. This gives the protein CASSQTVLYEQYF.

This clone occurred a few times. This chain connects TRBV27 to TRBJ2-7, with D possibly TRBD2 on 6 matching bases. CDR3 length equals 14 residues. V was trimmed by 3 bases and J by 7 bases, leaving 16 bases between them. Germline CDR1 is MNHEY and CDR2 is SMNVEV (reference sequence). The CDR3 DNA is TGTGCCAGCAGTTTCCAACTAGCTTCGGATGAGCAGTACTTC. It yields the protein CASSFQLASDEQYF.

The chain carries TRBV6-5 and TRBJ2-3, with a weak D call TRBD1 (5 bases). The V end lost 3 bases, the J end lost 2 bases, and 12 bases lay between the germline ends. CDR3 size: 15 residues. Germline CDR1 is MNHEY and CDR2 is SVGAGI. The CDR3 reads CASSYLGQNTDTQYF. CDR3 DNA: TGTGCCAGCAGTTATCTAGGACAAAACACAGATACGCAGTATTTT.

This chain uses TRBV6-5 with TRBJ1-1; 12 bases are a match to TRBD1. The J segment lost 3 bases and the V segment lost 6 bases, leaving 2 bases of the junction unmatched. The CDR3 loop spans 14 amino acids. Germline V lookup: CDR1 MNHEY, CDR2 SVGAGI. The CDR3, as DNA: TGTGCCAGCAGGGGACAGGGGGCGTACACTGAAGCTTTCTTT. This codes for CASRGQGAYTEAFF.

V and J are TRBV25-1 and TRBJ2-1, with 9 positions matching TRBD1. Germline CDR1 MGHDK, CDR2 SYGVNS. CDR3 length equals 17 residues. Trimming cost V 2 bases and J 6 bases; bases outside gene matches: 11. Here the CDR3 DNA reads TGTGCCAGCAGTGAACCTCTCCTCCGACAGGGGGGCAATGAGCAGTTCTTC. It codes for CASSEPLLRQGGNEQFF.

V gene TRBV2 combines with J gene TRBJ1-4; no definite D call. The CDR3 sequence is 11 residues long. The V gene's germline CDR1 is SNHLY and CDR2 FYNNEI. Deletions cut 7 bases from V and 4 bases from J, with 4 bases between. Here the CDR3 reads CASKYNEKLFF. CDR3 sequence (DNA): TGTGCCAGCAAATATAATGAAAAACTGTTTTTT. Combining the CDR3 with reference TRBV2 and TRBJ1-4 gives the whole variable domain EPEVTQTPSHQVTQMGQEVILRCVPISNHLYFYWYRQILGQKVEFLVSFYNNEISEKSEIFDDQFSVERPDGSNFTLKIRSTKLEDSAMYFCASKYNEKLFFGSGTQLSVL.